The sequence of this TCR beta chain was determined in a study of PD-L1 blockade in urothelial cancer. Synthetic TCR analog templates were added to each PCR reaction. The data were produced by immunoSEQ multiplex PCR, yet TCRdb's version contains in-frame clones alone and is incomplete. The sample lists around 100,000 clones; roughly 84% were seen once. Described time point: pretreatment peripheral blood. For each patient, 1 to 8 samples were obtained, pretreatment and on-treatment. CDR1 and CDR2 from the germline V gene are SGHRS and YFSETQ. Trimming pared 4 bases from V and 7 bases from J, leaving 20 bases between. The CDR3 totals 15 residues.

This chain uses TRBV5-1 with TRBJ1-2; D is possibly TRBD1 (6 bases). This TCR was sampled from a man aged 60 to 69 with urothelial cancer. Sample: PBMCs, taken around atezolizumab (anti-PD-L1) treatment. The CDR3 here is CASSGHRDPFSGYTF. CDR3 DNA: TGCGCCAGCAGCGGGCACAGGGACCCCTTCTCTGGCTACACCTTC. Based on the CDR3 plus reference TRBV5-1 and TRBJ1-2, the full variable domain is KAGVTQTPRYLIKTRGQQVTLSCSPISGHRSVSWYQQTPGQGLQFLFEYFSETQRNKGNFPGRFSGRQFSNSRSEMNVSTLELGDSALYLCASSGHRDPFSGYTFGSGTRLTVV.